The 8 T cell receptor beta chains given below trace back to one sample, sequenced in a study of T-cell memory formation after mild COVID-19. Via MiXCR, TCRdb re-called the 5' RACE reads, giving one row per CDR3 protein. This sample yields about 470,000 distinct CDR3 sequences, of which 18% are seen a single time; 9% to 15% belongs to the top ten. Sequencing was performed on PBMCs or a T cell subset sorted from them (not recorded which). The receptors stem from an adult woman who had mild COVID-19 (a few samples of this study predate the infection). Cell type and time point are not known.

This clonotype was seen only a few times. V usage is TRBV7-2 and J usage is TRBJ2-1; tentative D call: TRBD1 (6 bases). The CDR3 runs 15 residues. Per germline, CDR1 SGHTA and CDR2 FQGNSA. The V end was cut by 5 bases, the J end by 7 bases, with 18 bases between. CDR3 in amino acids: CASSQGGHWVNEQFF. CDR3 DNA sequence: TGTGCCAGCAGCCAAGGGGGACATTGGGTGAATGAGCAGTTCTTC. The full variable domain, with the rest looked up from reference TRBV7-2 and TRBJ2-1, is GAGVSQSPSNKVTEKGKDVELRCDPISGHTALYWYRQSLGQGLEFLIYFQGNSAPDKSGLPSDRFSAERTGGSVSTLTIQRTQQEDSAVYLCASSQGGHWVNEQFFGPGTRLTVL.

This clonotype was seen a few times. The chain employs TRBV27 and TRBJ2-7; TRBD1 aligns across 7 bases. The V and J ends lost 6 bases and 8 bases, in that order; junction bases with no gene match: 16. This CDR3 contains 15 residues. From germline, CDR1 is MNHEY and CDR2 SMNVEV (reference sequence). The CDR3 DNA follows: TGTGCCAGCAGCCCCACCCCGGACAGGCCCGTAAAGCAGTACTTC. Its translation is CASSPTPDRPVKQYF.

This clonotype turned up a few times. The CDR3 DNA is TGTGCCAGCAGTTTAGCGAAGAGCTACGAGCAGTACTTC. Encoded protein: CASSLAKSYEQYF. The chain is built from TRBV27 and TRBJ2-7; D is unresolved. CDR1 is MNHEY and CDR2 is SMNVEV in the germline V gene (reference sequence). Trimming removed 2 bases from V and 3 bases from J, with 8 bases in between. There are 13 residues in the CDR3.

V is TRBV20-1 and J is TRBJ2-7, with D uncertain. CDR3 size: 12 residues. Germline lookup yields CDR1 DFQATT and CDR2 SNEGSKA (reference sequence). Trimming cost V 6 bases and J 4 bases, with 13 bases left between them. CDR3 sequence: CSAPMGGYEQYF. CDR3 coding DNA: TGCAGTGCCCCGATGGGTGGATACGAGCAGTACTTC.

This clonotype has more than one count but fewer than ten. The chain joins TRBV20-1 to TRBJ2-1, with 7 nucleotides matching TRBD2. V trimming: 5 bases; J trimming: 9 bases; junction bases outside the gene matches: 16. The CDR3 has 15 amino acids. The germline V gene encodes CDR1 DFQATT and CDR2 SNEGSKA (reference sequence). As DNA, the CDR3 is TGCAGTGCTCCCAGGACTAGTTTAGTTGGGGGTGAGCAGTTCTTC. Amino acids: CSAPRTSLVGGEQFF.

The sample holds many counts of this clonotype. The chain carries TRBV4-1 and TRBJ1-4; unclear D gene. Germline V gene data show CDR1 as MGHRA and CDR2 as YSYEKL. V was cut by 0 bases and J by 2 bases, with 7 bases left in between. CDR3 length: 15 residues. The CDR3 is CASSQDYETNEKLFF. The CDR3 DNA is TGCGCCAGCAGCCAAGATTATGAGACTAATGAAAAACTGTTTTTT.

This clonotype was seen many times. This chain uses TRBV9 with TRBJ2-3; 11 nucleotides agree with TRBD2. This CDR3 region has 15 residues. The V segment lost 0 bases and the J segment 5 bases; nucleotides outside the gene matches: 2. Germline assignment: CDR1 SGDLS and CDR2 YYNGEE. CDR3 DNA sequence: TGTGCCAGCAGCGTAGGGCTAGCGGGAGGAGATACGCAGTATTTT. Amino acid sequence: CASSVGLAGGDTQYF.

V and J are TRBV20-1 and TRBJ2-1; unclear D gene. CDR3 size: 16 residues. V gave up 1 base and J gave up 3 bases, with 16 bases separating them. Per the germline V gene, CDR1 is DFQATT and CDR2 is SNEGSKA (reference sequence). CDR3 in amino acids: CSARAPPAESYNEQFF. DNA of the CDR3: TGCAGTGCTAGAGCACCCCCGGCGGAGAGCTACAATGAGCAGTTCTTC.